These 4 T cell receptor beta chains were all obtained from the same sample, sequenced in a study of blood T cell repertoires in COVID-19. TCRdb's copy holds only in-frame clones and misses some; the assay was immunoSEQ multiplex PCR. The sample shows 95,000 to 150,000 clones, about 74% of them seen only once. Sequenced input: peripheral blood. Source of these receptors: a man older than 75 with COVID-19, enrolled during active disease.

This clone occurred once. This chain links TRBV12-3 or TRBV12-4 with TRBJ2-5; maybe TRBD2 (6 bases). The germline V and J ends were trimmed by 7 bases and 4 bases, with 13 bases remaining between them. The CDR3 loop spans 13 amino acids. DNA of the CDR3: TGTGCCAGCACGCCAGGAGGGCGAGAGACCCAGTACTTC. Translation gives CASTPGGRETQYF.

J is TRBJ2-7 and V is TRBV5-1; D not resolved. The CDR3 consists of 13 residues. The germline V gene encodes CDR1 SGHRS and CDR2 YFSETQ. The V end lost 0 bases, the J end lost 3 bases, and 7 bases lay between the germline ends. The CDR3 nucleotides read TGCGCCAGCAGCTTGGAAGGAGTCTACGAGCAGTACTTC. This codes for CASSLEGVYEQYF.

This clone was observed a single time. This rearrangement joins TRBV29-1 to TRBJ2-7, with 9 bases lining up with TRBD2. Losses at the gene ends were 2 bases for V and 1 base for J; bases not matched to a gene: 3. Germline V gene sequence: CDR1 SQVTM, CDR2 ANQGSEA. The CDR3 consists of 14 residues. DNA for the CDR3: TGCAGCGTTGAACCTAGCGGGACATCCTACGAGCAGTACTTC. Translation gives CSVEPSGTSYEQYF.

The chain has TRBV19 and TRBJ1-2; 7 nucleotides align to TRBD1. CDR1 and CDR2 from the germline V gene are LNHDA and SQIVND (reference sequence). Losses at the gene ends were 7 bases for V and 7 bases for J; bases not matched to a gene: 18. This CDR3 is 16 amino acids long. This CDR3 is CASTGTASGEVRGYTF. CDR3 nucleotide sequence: TGTGCCAGTACCGGGACAGCCTCGGGGGAAGTCCGTGGCTACACCTTC.